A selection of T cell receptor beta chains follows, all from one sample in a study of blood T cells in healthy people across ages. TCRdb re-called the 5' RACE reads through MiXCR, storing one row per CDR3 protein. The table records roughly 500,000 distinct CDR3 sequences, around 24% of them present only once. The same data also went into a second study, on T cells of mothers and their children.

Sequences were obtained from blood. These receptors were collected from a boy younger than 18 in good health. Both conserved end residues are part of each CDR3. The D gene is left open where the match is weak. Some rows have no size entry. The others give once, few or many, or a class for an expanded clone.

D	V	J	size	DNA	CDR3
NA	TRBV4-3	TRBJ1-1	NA	TGCGCCAGCAGCCAAGATTGGACAGAAGGCACTGAAGCTTTCTTT	CASSQDWTEGTEAFF
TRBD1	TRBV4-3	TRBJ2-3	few	TGCGCCAGCAGCGAGGACCCAGGGGGTCATACGCAGTATTTT	CASSEDPGGHTQYF
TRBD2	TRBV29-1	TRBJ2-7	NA	TGCAGCGTTGCTGATCCCTTAGCGGCTAGCGGAAACTACGAGCAGTACTTC	CSVADPLAASGNYEQYF
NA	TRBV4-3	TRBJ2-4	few	TGCGCCAGCAGCCAAAGTGTAGCCAAAAACATTCAGTACTTC	CASSQSVAKNIQYF
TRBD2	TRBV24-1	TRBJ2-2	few	TGTGCCACCAGTGAGTCACTAGCGGCGAACGCCGGGGAGCTGTTTTTT	CATSESLAANAGELFF
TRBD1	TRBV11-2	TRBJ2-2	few	TGTGCCAGCAGCCCCCGACAGGGGATGGCCGGGGAGCTGTTTTTT	CASSPRQGMAGELFF
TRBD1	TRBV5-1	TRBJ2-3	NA	TGCGCCAGCAGCTTGGATGGACAGGGAACTGATACGCAGTATTTT	CASSLDGQGTDTQYF
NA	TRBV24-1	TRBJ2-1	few	TGTGCCACCAGTGATGCTTATGGCTACAATGAGCAGTTCTTC	CATSDAYGYNEQFF
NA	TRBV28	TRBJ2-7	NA	TGTGCCAGCAGTTTAGGAACCAGGGGCATATACGAGCAGTACTTC	CASSLGTRGIYEQYF
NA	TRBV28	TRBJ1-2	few	TGTGCCAGCAGTAAGGGTTGGGGCTATGGCTACACCTTC	CASSKGWGYGYTF
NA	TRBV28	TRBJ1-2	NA	TGTGCCAGCAGTTTTGTAGCAGGGAACCTTCGCTATGGCTACACCTTC	CASSFVAGNLRYGYTF
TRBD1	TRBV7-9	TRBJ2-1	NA	TGTGCCAGCAGCCTAGCTGCCCCGGAGACAGGGGCCTACAATGAGCAGTTCTTC	CASSLAAPETGAYNEQFF
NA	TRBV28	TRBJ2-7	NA	TGTGCCAGCAGTTTATGGTACGAGCAGTACTTC	CASSLWYEQYF
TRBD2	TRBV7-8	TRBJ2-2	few	TGTGCCAGCAGCTTAGCGAGACTAGCTGGCGGGGAGCTGTTTTTT	CASSLARLAGGELFF
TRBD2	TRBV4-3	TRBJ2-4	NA	TGCGCCAGCAGCCGGGGCGACTCGGGAGGCGCCAAAAACATTCAGTACTTC	CASSRGDSGGAKNIQYF